This is a list of T cell receptor beta chains from one sample in a study of blood T cell repertoires in COVID-19. TCRdb keeps only in-frame clones here, not all; method: immunoSEQ multiplex PCR. In the table there are 200,000 to 250,000 clones, roughly 83% of which are singletons. Source material: PBMCs or T cells enriched from blood (not recorded which). The receptors were gathered from a middle-aged woman with acute COVID-19. CDR3s leave out the opening cysteine and the closing phenylalanine or tryptophan.

j_call v_call cdr3_aa
TRBJ2-1 TRBV30 AWSVLLAGVVNEQF
TRBJ2-4 TRBV4-1 ASSQGLRRVANIQY
TRBJ1-1 TRBV6-5 ASRDRGKGNTEAF
TRBJ2-1 TRBV28 ASGWREVYNEQF
TRBJ1-2 TRBV28 ASSPGKGVWAGYT
TRBJ2-7 TRBV6-2/TRBV6-3 ASSFLAGQGYYEQY
TRBJ2-3 TRBV14 ASSYRIGGAQY
TRBJ1-2 TRBV15 ATSPGSHGYT
TRBJ1-1 TRBV18 ASSSGQSMNTEAF
TRBJ1-3 TRBV19 ASSFSGNTIY
TRBJ1-5 TRBV4-2 ASSPYQTGHNQPQH
TRBJ2-2 TRBV15 ATSRRTSGRFLAGELF
TRBJ1-1 TRBV5-1 ASSLVGDGLNTEAF
TRBJ1-2 TRBV15 ATSRWGQSYNYGYT
TRBJ1-1 TRBV20-1 SASRGGYTEAF
TRBJ1-3 TRBV4-1 ASSQDQYSGNTIY
TRBJ2-1 TRBV7-9 ASSTIPGLAGELGSYNEQF
TRBJ2-5 TRBV25-1 ASSTGGFQETQY
TRBJ2-5 TRBV14 ASSQGGLAGGLQETQY
TRBJ1-5 TRBV6-5 ASTEGVGNQPQH
TRBJ1-3 TRBV7-2 ASSLSPGDRSGNTIY
TRBJ2-1 TRBV7-9 ASSLEVGSEQF
TRBJ1-1 TRBV5-4 ASSRGQGGSTEAF
TRBJ2-1 TRBV7-3 ASSLEAGNEQF
TRBJ2-5 TRBV9 ASSATSGSFETQY
TRBJ2-5 TRBV19 ASSLGDGETQY
TRBJ1-3 TRBV6-5 ASSFTASGNTIY
TRBJ1-3 TRBV14 ASSLQAGNTIY
TRBJ1-1 TRBV7-2 ASNLQGNTEAF
TRBJ1-1 TRBV3-1/TRBV3-2 ASSPPGLAAEAF
TRBJ1-2 TRBV28 ASSFQGTYGYT
TRBJ1-5 TRBV6-1 ASSGRTGDSNQPQH
TRBJ1-5 TRBV19 ASSMYRESNQPQH
TRBJ2-7 TRBV11-2 ASSLVASSYEQY
TRBJ2-5 TRBV18 ASSPGGETQY
TRBJ1-4 TRBV7-9 ASSLGGQGNNEKLF
TRBJ1-1 TRBV3-1/TRBV3-2 ASSRRTGVFNTEAF
TRBJ2-2 TRBV19 ASKEVPPGELF
TRBJ1-2 TRBV24-1 ATSDRGQGHYGYT
TRBJ2-7 TRBV5-6 ASSSNTQGTRYEQY
TRBJ1-2 TRBV18 ASSPPEDSYYGYT
TRBJ1-4 TRBV27 ASGQGYEKLF
TRBJ2-7 TRBV29-1 SVETGSSYEQY
TRBJ1-5 TRBV7-9 ASSLATGVNQPQH
TRBJ2-1 TRBV19 ASSIRVLESYNEQF
TRBJ2-1 TRBV24-1 ATSALSGPYNEQF
TRBJ2-3 TRBV9 ASSPMGAGVSKPQY
TRBJ2-3 TRBV7-6 ASSLLQGSSTDTQY
TRBJ2-1 TRBV20-1 SASTPGTSGRTGQF
TRBJ2-5 TRBV7-2 ASSVEEGSETQY
TRBJ2-1 TRBV21-1 ASTLGPADNEQF
TRBJ1-5 TRBV19 ASSDRANRPQH
TRBJ2-1 TRBV30 AWSSGGAWDNEQF
TRBJ2-7 TRBV7-2 ASSLVGRTKSYEQY
TRBJ1-6 TRBV3-1/TRBV3-2 ASSPRGNSPLH